What follows are 23 T cell receptor beta chains derived from one specimen sequenced in a study of blood T cell repertoires in COVID-19. Some clones are missing from TCRdb's copy, which holds only in-frame ones; the method was immunoSEQ multiplex PCR. The repertoire includes fewer than 400,000 clones, about 85% of them detected once, and 3% to 4% sits in the top ten. Sequenced sample: peripheral blood. These receptors were obtained from a young woman with acute or convalescent COVID-19.

The chain joins TRBV19 to TRBJ1-6, with D hard to call. The CDR3 runs to 16 residues. Germline values: CDR1 LNHDA, CDR2 SQIVND (reference sequence). V gave up 5 bases and J gave up 14 bases, with 25 bases separating them. The CDR3 sequence: CASSPARPVGSEALHF. The CDR3 coding sequence is TGTGCCAGTAGTCCCGCCCGCCCGGTAGGCTCGGAGGCCCTCCACTTT. Full variable domain (rest looked up from reference TRBV19 and TRBJ1-6): DGGITQSPKYLFRKEGQNVTLSCEQNLNHDAMYWYRQDPGQGLRLIYYSQIVNDFQKGDIAEGYSVSREKKESFPLTVTSAQKNPTAFYLCASSPARPVGSEALHFGNGTRLTVT.

V gene TRBV20-1 combines with J gene TRBJ1-4; D not certain. Germline V lookup: CDR1 DFQATT, CDR2 SNEGSKA (reference sequence). V lost 4 bases and J 6 bases, leaving 3 bases between the germline ends. The CDR3 consists of 10 residues. The CDR3 region is CSAIDEKLFF. As DNA, the CDR3 is TGCAGTGCTATAGATGAAAAACTGTTTTTT.

This clone was detected a few times. The chain employs TRBV14 and TRBJ2-7; TRBD2 matches 12 bases. The CDR3 has 17 amino acids. Germline CDR1 reads SGHDN; CDR2 reads FVKESK. The junction had 10 bases not matched to a gene; V was cut back by 0 bases and J by 7 bases. The CDR3 spells CASSQEYRTSGALEQYF. CDR3 in DNA: TGTGCCAGCAGCCAAGAGTATAGGACTAGCGGGGCTTTGGAGCAGTACTTC.

This rearrangement joins TRBV2 to TRBJ2-5; D remains unclear. V lost 3 bases and J lost 2, with 10 bases in between. This CDR3 contains 14 residues. Germline V CDR1 and CDR2: SNHLY, FYNNEI. DNA for the CDR3: TGTGCCAGCAGTGAGGCGACGGGTCAAGAGACCCAGTACTTC. Translating it yields CASSEATGQETQYF.

The chain joins TRBV10-1 to TRBJ1-2; D possibly corresponds to TRBD1 (5 bases). The V end lost 4 bases, the J end lost 14 bases, and 11 bases lay between the germline ends. Germline CDR1 WNHNN, CDR2 SYGVQD (reference sequence). The CDR3 spans 10 residues. DNA of the CDR3: TGCGCCAGCAGTGTAAAGGACACGACCTTC. This sequence encodes CASSVKDTTF.

The chain carries TRBV7-2 and TRBJ1-1; D is uncertain. This CDR3 contains 13 residues. Trimming removed 5 bases from V and 0 bases from J, with 7 bases in between. Germline CDR1 is SGHTA and CDR2 is FQGNSA. The CDR3 region is CASSPQLNTEAFF. CDR3 nucleotide sequence: TGTGCCAGCAGCCCACAGCTGAACACTGAAGCTTTCTTT.

The J gene is TRBJ1-5, the V gene TRBV24-1; maybe TRBD1 (5 bases). The germline V gene has CDR1 KGHDR and CDR2 SFDVKD. The V end was cut by 2 bases, the J end by 1 base, with 23 bases between. The CDR3 has 20 amino acids. The CDR3 DNA follows: TGTGCCACCAGTGATTCGGAAGGGGCGGAGAACTTGGTGAGCAATCAGCCCCAGCATTTT. Its protein is CATSDSEGAENLVSNQPQHF.

V gene TRBV7-3 combines with J gene TRBJ2-1; tentatively, D is TRBD2 (6 bases). Germline V CDR1 and CDR2: SGHTA, FQGTGA. V shed 5 bases and J shed 5 bases, with 19 bases lying between them. This CDR3 is built from 16 residues. The CDR3 bases are TGTGCCAGCAGCCCCACCCGGGGAGCGGGTGACAATGAGCAGTTCTTC. It codes for CASSPTRGAGDNEQFF.

This clone showed up just a few times. The rearrangement links TRBV28 to TRBJ1-2; D possibly corresponds to TRBD1 (5 bases). This CDR3 is 14 amino acids long. Trimming removed 3 bases from V and 7 bases from J, with 15 bases in between. The germline V gene encodes CDR1 MDHEN and CDR2 SYDVKM. The DNA for the CDR3 is TGTGCCAGCAGTTTCTTCAGGGATTTTAGTGGCTACACCTTC. Its protein is CASSFFRDFSGYTF.

Regarding this clone: Different DNA sequences within this sample yield the same CDR3. The genes are TRBV10-2 and TRBJ1-1; 7 positions agree with TRBD1. Germline lookup yields CDR1 WSHSY and CDR2 SAAADI. The CDR3 covers 14 residues. The trim removed 6 bases at V and 1 base at J, leaving 5 bases unmatched. CDR3 loop: CASRPGQKNTEAFF. CDR3 DNA sequence: TGCGCCAGCAGACCGGGACAGAAGAACACTGAAGCTTTCTTT.

The chain joins TRBV5-4 to TRBJ1-1; D is undetermined. This CDR3 region has 14 residues. Germline CDR1 and CDR2: SGHNT and YYREEE (reference sequence). Trimming removed 4 bases from V and 5 bases from J, with 15 bases in between. The CDR3 DNA follows: TGTGCCAGCAGCCCGGGAGTTGACGGGACTGAAGCTTTCTTT. This sequence encodes CASSPGVDGTEAFF.

The J gene is TRBJ1-5, the V gene TRBV29-1, with D uncertain. The CDR3 is 14 amino acids. V dropped 5 bases and J dropped 3 bases, with 14 bases sitting between them. CDR1 and CDR2 (germline): SQVTM, ANQGSEA. The CDR3 spells CSVIDSTSNQPQHF. The CDR3 nucleotides are TGCAGCGTTATTGATTCCACTTCCAATCAGCCCCAGCATTTT.

The rearrangement uses TRBV19 and TRBJ1-4; D is possibly TRBD1 (6 bases). Trimming took 3 bases from V and 4 from J, leaving 12 bases between them. Germline V gene sequence: CDR1 LNHDA, CDR2 SQIVND (reference sequence). There are 15 residues in the CDR3. The CDR3 DNA is TGTGCCAGTAGTATGCACAGGGATGGTAATGAAAAACTGTTTTTT. The encoded protein is CASSMHRDGNEKLFF.

V gene TRBV30 combines with J gene TRBJ1-5; tentatively, D is TRBD1 (5 bases). V was trimmed by 0 bases and J by 4 bases, leaving 13 bases between them. The CDR3 contains 15 residues. CDR1 and CDR2 (germline): GTSNPN, SVGIG (reference sequence). Here the CDR3 DNA reads TGTGCCTGGAGTGTGCTAGGACACCAGAATCAGCCCCAGCATTTT. Translated: CAWSVLGHQNQPQHF.

The chain recombines TRBV6-5 with TRBJ1-2; TRBD1 aligns across 9 bases. The CDR3 spans 14 residues. Germline CDR1 reads MNHEY; CDR2 reads SVGAGI. The trim removed 5 bases at V and 4 bases at J, leaving 5 bases unmatched. CDR3 loop: CASSRDRDAYGYTF. Written as DNA, the CDR3 is TGTGCCAGCAGTCGGGACAGGGATGCCTATGGCTACACCTTC.

Comments on this clone: Other nucleotide sequences from this sample produce the same CDR3. The V and J genes are TRBV5-1 and TRBJ2-3; TRBD1 aligns across 7 bases. The CDR3 spans 15 residues. Unmatched junction bases numbered 2, after V lost 0 bases and J lost 1 base. Germline CDR1 is SGHRS and CDR2 is YFSETQ. The CDR3 loop is CASSLGQGGTDTQYF. DNA for the CDR3: TGCGCCAGCAGCTTGGGACAGGGAGGCACAGATACGCAGTATTTT.

This chain uses TRBV5-8 with TRBJ2-2; D may be TRBD1 (6 bases). V was clipped by 0 bases and J by 5 bases, with 14 bases between them. The CDR3 loop spans 16 amino acids. CDR1 SGHTS and CDR2 YDEGEE come from the germline V gene. This chain's CDR3 is CASSLDYKGETGELFF. CDR3 DNA sequence: TGTGCCAGCAGCTTGGATTACAAGGGGGAAACCGGGGAGCTGTTTTTT.

This chain links TRBV2 with TRBJ2-1, with D uncertain. The V gene lost 5 bases and the J gene lost 3 bases, with 14 bases spanning the gap. The CDR3 runs to 15 residues. CDR1 is SNHLY, CDR2 FYNNEI, per germline. CDR3 amino acids: CASSSLESGYNEQFF. CDR3 bases: TGTGCCAGCAGTTCCCTGGAGTCGGGCTACAATGAGCAGTTCTTC.

The V gene is TRBV5-8, the J gene TRBJ1-2, with D possibly TRBD1 on 6 matching bases. From germline, CDR1 is SGHTS and CDR2 YDEGEE. CDR3 length: 15 amino acids. V was shortened by 4 bases and J by 3 bases, with 16 bases between the two germline ends. The CDR3: CASSLRPDRDYGYTF. The CDR3 DNA is TGTGCCAGCAGCCTCCGCCCGGACAGAGACTATGGCTACACCTTC.

V usage is TRBV19 and J usage is TRBJ1-1, with a tentative D call TRBD1 (5 bases). Deletions cut 8 bases from V and 1 base from J, with 14 bases between. Germline CDR1 and CDR2: LNHDA and SQIVND (reference sequence). This CDR3 has 14 residues. The CDR3 DNA reads TGTGCCAGTCCCAGGAGGGGTCGGAACACTGAAGCTTTCTTT. Translation gives CASPRRGRNTEAFF.

This chain links TRBV19 with TRBJ2-3, with 10 bases aligning to TRBD1. The germline gives CDR1 LNHDA, CDR2 SQIVND (reference sequence). This CDR3 region has 16 residues. V shed 5 bases, J shed 0 bases, and the junction held 5 bases outside the gene matches. The CDR3, as DNA: TGTGCCAGTAGTGGGACAGGGGTATCGAGCACAGATACGCAGTATTTT. Encoded protein: CASSGTGVSSTDTQYF.

The chain recombines TRBV6-6 with TRBJ2-7; 10 bases are shared with TRBD1. The ends lost 6 bases at V and 2 bases at J; junction bases unmatched: 4. This CDR3 comprises 14 residues. Per germline, CDR1 MNHNY and CDR2 SVGAGI (reference sequence). The CDR3, as DNA: TGTGCCAGCAGGGGGGGACAGGGGACCTACGAGCAGTACTTC. This codes for CASRGGQGTYEQYF.

Here the CDR3 DNA reads TGTGCCAGCAGTCGACTCCTGACAGGGGCCGATTCACCCCTCCACTTT. Residues: CASSRLLTGADSPLHF. The chain uses TRBV28 and TRBJ1-6; TRBD1 aligns across 8 bases. The CDR3 extends over 16 amino acids. The ends lost 5 bases at V and 8 bases at J; junction bases unmatched: 11. The V gene's germline CDR1 is MDHEN and CDR2 SYDVKM. Together with reference TRBV28 and TRBJ1-6, the CDR3 gives the full variable domain: DVKVTQSSRYLVKRTGEKVFLECVQDMDHENMFWYRQDPGLGLRLIYFSYDVKMKEKGDIPEGYSVSREKKERFSLILESASTNQTSMYLCASSRLLTGADSPLHFGNGTRLTVT.